What follows is one T cell receptor (beta chain) and its context. Authors' data handling: Quantification of nucleated cells was approximated via reference gene primer amplification. The protocol was immunoSEQ multiplex PCR, while the TCRdb copy is restricted to in-frame clones and leaves out a portion. V and J calls and clone size are those listed in that table; D and trimming were worked out from the DNA. The sample yields 50,000 to 60,000 clones, about 82% seen once. The germline V gene has CDR1 SGDLS and CDR2 YYNGEE. The CDR3 length is 14 residues. Trimming shortened V by 4 bases and J by 3 bases, and 10 bases separated the two germline ends. The source of the sample is a study of blood T cell repertoires in COVID-19. Study overall: Samples of COVID-19 (acute and convalescent) were obtained from the United States, Italy and Spain.

This clonotype originated in a human donor in a cohort sampled during active COVID-19. This chain links TRBV9 with TRBJ2-2; D is possibly TRBD1 (5 bases). Sequences were obtained from peripheral blood. CDR3 nucleotides: TGTGCCAGCAGCCAGGGATTGGACACCGGGGAGCTGTTTTTT. Translated: CASSQGLDTGELFF. The full variable domain, rest sourced from reference TRBV9 and TRBJ2-2, is DSGVTQTPKHLITATGQRVTLRCSPRSGDLSVYWYQQSLDQGLQFLIQYYNGEERAKGNILERFSAQQFPDLHSELNLSSLELGDSALYFCASSQGLDTGELFFGEGSRLTVL.